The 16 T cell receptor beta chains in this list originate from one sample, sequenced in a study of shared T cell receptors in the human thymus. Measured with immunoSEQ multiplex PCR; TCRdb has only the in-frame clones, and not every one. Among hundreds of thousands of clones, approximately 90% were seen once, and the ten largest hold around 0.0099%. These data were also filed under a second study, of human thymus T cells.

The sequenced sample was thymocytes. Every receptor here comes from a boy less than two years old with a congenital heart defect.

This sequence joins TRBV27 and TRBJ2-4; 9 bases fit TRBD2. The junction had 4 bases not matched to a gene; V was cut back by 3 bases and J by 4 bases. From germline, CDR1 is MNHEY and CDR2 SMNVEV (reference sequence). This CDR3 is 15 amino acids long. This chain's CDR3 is CASSLVLAGKNIQYF. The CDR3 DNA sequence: TGTGCCAGCAGTTTGGTGCTAGCGGGAAAAAACATTCAGTACTTC.

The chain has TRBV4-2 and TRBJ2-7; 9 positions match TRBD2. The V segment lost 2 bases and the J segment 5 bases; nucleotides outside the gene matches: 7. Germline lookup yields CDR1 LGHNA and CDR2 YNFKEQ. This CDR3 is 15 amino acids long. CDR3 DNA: TGTGCCAGCAGCCAATCTGAGACTAGCGGCCACGAGCAGTACTTC. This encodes CASSQSETSGHEQYF.

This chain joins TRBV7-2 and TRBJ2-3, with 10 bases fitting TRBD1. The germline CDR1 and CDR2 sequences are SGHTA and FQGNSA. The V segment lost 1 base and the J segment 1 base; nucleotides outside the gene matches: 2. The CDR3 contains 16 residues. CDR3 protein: CASSLVGTGGTDTQYF. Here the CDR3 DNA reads TGTGCCAGCAGCTTAGTTGGGACAGGGGGCACAGATACGCAGTATTTT.

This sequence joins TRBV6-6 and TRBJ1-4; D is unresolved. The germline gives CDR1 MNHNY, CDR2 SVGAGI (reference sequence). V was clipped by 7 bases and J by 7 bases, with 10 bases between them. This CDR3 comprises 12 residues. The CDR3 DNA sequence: TGTGCCAGCATCGGACGGGGTGAAAAACTGTTTTTT. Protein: CASIGRGEKLFF.

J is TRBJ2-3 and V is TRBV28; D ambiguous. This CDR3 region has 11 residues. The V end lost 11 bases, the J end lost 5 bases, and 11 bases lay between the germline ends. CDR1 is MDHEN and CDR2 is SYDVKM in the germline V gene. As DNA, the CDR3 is TGTGCCTGCCGAACTGGAGATACGCAGTATTTT. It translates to CACRTGDTQYF.

CDR3 sequence: CASIGRGADTQYF. CDR3 in DNA: TGTGCCAGCATCGGCAGGGGTGCAGATACGCAGTATTTT. The genes are TRBV6-5 and TRBJ2-3, with D possibly matching TRBD1 (6 bases). The CDR3 totals 13 residues. The germline CDR1 and CDR2 sequences are MNHEY and SVGAGI. Trimming pared 7 bases from V and 4 bases from J, leaving 12 bases between.

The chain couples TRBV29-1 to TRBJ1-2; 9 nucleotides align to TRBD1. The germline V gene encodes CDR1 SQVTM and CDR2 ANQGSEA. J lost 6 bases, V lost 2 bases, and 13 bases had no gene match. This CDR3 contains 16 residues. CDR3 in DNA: TGCAGCGTTGAAAGAACAGGGGGCTTAGTTGGGGATGGCTACACCTTC. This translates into CSVERTGGLVGDGYTF.

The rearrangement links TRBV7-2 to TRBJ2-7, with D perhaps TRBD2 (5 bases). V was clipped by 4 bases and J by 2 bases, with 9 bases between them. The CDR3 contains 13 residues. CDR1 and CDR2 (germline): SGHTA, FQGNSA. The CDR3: CASSSGLTYEQYF. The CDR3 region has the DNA TGTGCCAGCAGCTCCGGACTGACCTACGAGCAGTACTTC.

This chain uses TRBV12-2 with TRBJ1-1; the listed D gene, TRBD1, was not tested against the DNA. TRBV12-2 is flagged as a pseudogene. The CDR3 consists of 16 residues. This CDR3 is CASRLANPGTDNEAFF. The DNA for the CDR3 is TGTGCAAGTCGCTTAGCGAACCCCGGGACAGATAATGAAGCTTTCTTT.

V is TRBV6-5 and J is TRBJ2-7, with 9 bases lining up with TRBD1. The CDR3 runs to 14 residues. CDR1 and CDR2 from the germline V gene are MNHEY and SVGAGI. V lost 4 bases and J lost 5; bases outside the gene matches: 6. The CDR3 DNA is TGTGCCAGCAGTTGGGGGACAGGGCGGCACGAGCAGTACTTC. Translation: CASSWGTGRHEQYF.

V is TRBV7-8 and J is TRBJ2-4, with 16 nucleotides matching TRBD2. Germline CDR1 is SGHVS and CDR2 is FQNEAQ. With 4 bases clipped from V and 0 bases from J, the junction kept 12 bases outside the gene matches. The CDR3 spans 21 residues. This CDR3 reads CASSSDLGLAGGPQAKNIQYF. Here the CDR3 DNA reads TGTGCCAGCAGCTCAGACCTGGGACTAGCGGGAGGGCCCCAAGCCAAAAACATTCAGTACTTC.

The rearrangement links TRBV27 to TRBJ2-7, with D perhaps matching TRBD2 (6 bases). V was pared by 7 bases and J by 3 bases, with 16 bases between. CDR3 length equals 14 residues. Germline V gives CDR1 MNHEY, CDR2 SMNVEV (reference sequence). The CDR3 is CASKPSGESYEQYF. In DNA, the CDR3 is TGTGCCAGCAAACCGTCGGGAGAAAGCTACGAGCAGTACTTC.

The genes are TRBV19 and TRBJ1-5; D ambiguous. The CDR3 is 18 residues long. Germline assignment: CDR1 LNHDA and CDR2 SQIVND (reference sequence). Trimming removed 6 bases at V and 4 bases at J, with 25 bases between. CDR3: CASSHGPWATHGNQPQHF. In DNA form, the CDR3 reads TGTGCCAGTAGCCATGGCCCCTGGGCCACTCACGGAAATCAGCCCCAGCATTTT.

CDR3 sequence reads: CASSREPWAGQETQYF. The CDR3 DNA sequence: TGTGCCAGCAGCCGGGAACCCTGGGCGGGGCAAGAGACCCAGTACTTC. The rearrangement uses TRBV7-9 and TRBJ2-5; TRBD2 might be the D (6 bases). The CDR3 extends over 16 amino acids. Germline assignment: CDR1 SEHNR and CDR2 FQNEAQ (reference sequence). Trimming took 5 bases from V and 2 from J, leaving 18 bases between them.

The CDR3 region is CASSETEKGQVYNEQFF. For the CDR3, the DNA is TGTGCCAGCAGTGAAACGGAGAAGGGACAGGTGTACAATGAGCAGTTCTTC. The chain couples TRBV6-1 to TRBJ2-1; 8 bases agree with TRBD1. Germline V gives CDR1 MNHNS, CDR2 SASEGT. Trimming at V came to 2 bases and at J to 4 bases, leaving 10 bases not matched to a gene. The CDR3 loop spans 17 amino acids.

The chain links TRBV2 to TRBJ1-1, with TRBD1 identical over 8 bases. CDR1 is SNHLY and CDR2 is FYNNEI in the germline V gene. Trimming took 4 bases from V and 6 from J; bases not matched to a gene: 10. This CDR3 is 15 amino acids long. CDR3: CASSGVTGGPSEAFF. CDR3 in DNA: TGTGCCAGCAGTGGGGTCACAGGGGGTCCGTCTGAAGCTTTCTTT.